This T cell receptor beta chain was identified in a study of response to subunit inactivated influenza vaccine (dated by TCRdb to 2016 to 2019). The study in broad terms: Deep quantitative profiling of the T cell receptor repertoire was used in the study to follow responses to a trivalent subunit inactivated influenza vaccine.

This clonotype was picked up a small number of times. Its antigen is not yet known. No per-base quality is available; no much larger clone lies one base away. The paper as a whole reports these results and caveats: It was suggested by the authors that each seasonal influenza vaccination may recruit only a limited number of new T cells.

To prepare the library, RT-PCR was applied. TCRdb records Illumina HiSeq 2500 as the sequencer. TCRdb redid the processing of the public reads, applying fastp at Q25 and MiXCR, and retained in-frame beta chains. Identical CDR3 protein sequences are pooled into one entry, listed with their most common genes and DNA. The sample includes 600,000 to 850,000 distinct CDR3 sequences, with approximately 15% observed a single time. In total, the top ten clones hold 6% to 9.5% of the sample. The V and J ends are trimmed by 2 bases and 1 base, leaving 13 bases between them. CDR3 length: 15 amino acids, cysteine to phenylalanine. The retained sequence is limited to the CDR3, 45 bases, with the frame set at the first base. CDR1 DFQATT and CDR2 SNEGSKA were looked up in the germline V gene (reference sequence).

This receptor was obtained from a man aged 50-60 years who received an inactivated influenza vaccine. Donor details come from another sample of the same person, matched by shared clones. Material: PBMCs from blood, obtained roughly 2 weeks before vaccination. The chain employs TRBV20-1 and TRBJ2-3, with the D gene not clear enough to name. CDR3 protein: CSARPPYLGTDTQYF. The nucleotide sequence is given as TGCAGTGCTAGACCCCCCTATTTGGGCACAGATACGCAGTATTTT.